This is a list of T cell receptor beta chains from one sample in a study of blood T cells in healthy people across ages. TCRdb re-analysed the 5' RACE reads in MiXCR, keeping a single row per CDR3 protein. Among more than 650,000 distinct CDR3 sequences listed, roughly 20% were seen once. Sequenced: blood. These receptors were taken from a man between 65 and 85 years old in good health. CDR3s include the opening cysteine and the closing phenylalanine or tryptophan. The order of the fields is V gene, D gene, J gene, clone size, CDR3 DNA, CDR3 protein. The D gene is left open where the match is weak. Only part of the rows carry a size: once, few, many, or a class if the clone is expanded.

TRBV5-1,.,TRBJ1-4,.,TGCGCCAGCAGCTTTCGGTTTACTAATGAAAAACTGTTTTTT,CASSFRFTNEKLFF
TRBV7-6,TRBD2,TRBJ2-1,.,TGTGCCAGCAGCTTAGCTCGGCGTGGCGGGGGGGACTACAATGAGCAGTTCTTC,CASSLARRGGGDYNEQFF
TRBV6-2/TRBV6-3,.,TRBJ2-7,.,TGTGCCAGCAGAAATAGCGGAGAGGGGAGCTCCTACGAGCAGTACTTC,CASRNSGEGSSYEQYF
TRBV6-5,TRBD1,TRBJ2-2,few,TGTGCCAGTACCGGGACAGAAATCAACACCGGGGAGCTGTTTTTT,CASTGTEINTGELFF
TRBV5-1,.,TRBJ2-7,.,TGCGCCAGCAGCTTAAGGCAGGGAATCGCCTACGAGCAGTACTTC,CASSLRQGIAYEQYF
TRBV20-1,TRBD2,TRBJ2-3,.,TGCAGTGCGGCGCTAGCGGGGCTCTCGTATCGCACAGATACGCAGTATTTT,CSAALAGLSYRTDTQYF
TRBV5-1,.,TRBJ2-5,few,TGCGCCAGCAGCTTGGGTTGGTTAAAATTAAGGGACGAGACCCAGTACTTC,CASSLGWLKLRDETQYF
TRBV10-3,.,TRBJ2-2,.,TGTGCCATCAGTGAGTCGCCAGGAGGTACCGGGGAGCTGTTTTTT,CAISESPGGTGELFF
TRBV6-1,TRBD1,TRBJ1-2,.,TGTGCCAGCAGTGGGGACAGGGTTGGCTACACCTTC,CASSGDRVGYTF
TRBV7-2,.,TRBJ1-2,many,TGTGCCAGCAGCTTCGACAGGCGACCTAACTATGGCTACACCTTC,CASSFDRRPNYGYTF
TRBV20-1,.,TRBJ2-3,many,TGCAGTGCTAGAGATCAGCAGGGCACAGATACGCAGTATTTT,CSARDQQGTDTQYF
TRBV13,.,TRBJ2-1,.,TGTGCCAGCAGCCGCAGCAGGAGTGAGCAGTTCTTC,CASSRSRSEQFF
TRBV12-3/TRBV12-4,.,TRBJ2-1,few,TGTGCCGGCAGCATCCCCGGTAATGAGCAGTTCTTC,CAGSIPGNEQFF
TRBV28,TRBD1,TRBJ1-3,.,TGTGCCAGCAACAGCCCCAGGACAGGGGTGAGCTCTGGAAACACCATATATTTT,CASNSPRTGVSSGNTIYF
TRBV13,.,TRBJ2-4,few,TGTGCCAGCAGCTTAATGGGTCTAGCCAAAAACATTCAGTACTTC,CASSLMGLAKNIQYF
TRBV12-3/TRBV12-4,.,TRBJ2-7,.,TGTGCCAGCAGTTTTCTCGGGCTCTCCTACGAGCAGTACTTC,CASSFLGLSYEQYF
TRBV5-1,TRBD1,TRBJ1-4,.,TGTGCCAGCTCACACGGACAGGGTGCAACTAATGAAAAACTGTTTTTT,CASSHGQGATNEKLFF
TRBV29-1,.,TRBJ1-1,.,TGCAGCGTTGGGCCCGACAGCGCGAACACTGAAGCTTTCTTT,CSVGPDSANTEAFF
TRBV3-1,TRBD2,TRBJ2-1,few,TGTGCCAGCAGCCCCAGACTAGCGGGGGACAATGAGCAGTTCTTC,CASSPRLAGDNEQFF
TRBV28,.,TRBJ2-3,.,TGTGCCAGCCTGGGGCGGGGTCAATCAGATACGCAGTATTTT,CASLGRGQSDTQYF
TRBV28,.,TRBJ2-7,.,TGTGCCAGCAGCCAACCCGACACTTACGAGCAGTACTTC,CASSQPDTYEQYF
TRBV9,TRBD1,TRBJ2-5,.,TGTGCCAGCAGCTTCCACCTCGGACAGGGAACGGAGACCCAGTACTTC,CASSFHLGQGTETQYF
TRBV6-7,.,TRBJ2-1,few,TGTGCCAGCAGTTCAAGCATCGTGGGCTCCTACAATGAGCAGTTCTTC,CASSSSIVGSYNEQFF